The rows below give T cell receptor beta chains drawn from one sample of a study of technical replicates of blood from a handful of donors. The method was immunoSEQ multiplex PCR; TCRdb's version includes in-frame clones alone and lacks a portion of them. The top ten hold less than 5% of the sample, which has about 49,000 clones, around 90% seen once. The material sequenced was PBMCs. The receptors originated from a human donor in good health. Some clones in this sample may be carry-over from other donors' samples. The CDR3 runs from the conserved cysteine through the conserved F or W. A D gene is named only where the DNA matches it firmly. Part of the rows lack a size; the others show once, few, many or a class for expanded clones.

>TRBV2|.|.|TRBJ2-7
CASRRGGYEQYF
TGTGCCAGCCGTAGGGGGGGCTACGAGCAGTACTTC
>TRBV14|few|.|TRBJ2-1
CASSQDRGRPHLNEQFF
TGTGCCAGCAGCCAAGATCGAGGCAGACCTCACCTTAATGAGCAGTTCTTC
>TRBV5-1|.|TRBD2|TRBJ2-7
CASSLFARGGGSAYEQYF
TGCGCCAGCAGCTTGTTCGCTCGCGGCGGGGGGAGCGCCTACGAGCAGTACTTC
>TRBV6-5|.|.|TRBJ1-2
CASSYFSAAAGYTF
TGTGCCAGCAGTTACTTCTCCGCGGCGGCTGGCTACACCTTC
>TRBV15|.|TRBD1|TRBJ1-1
CATSPGTVKRKAFF
TGTGCCACCAGCCCCGGGACAGTCAAGCGAAAAGCTTTCTTT
>TRBV7-9|.|.|TRBJ2-1
CASSLEGRGRYNEQFF
TGTGCCAGCAGCCTGGAGGGTAGGGGGCGGTACAATGAGCAGTTCTTC
>TRBV19|.|.|TRBJ1-5
CASSIVRVGQPQHF
TGTGCCAGTAGTATAGTCAGGGTAGGTCAGCCCCAGCATTTT
>TRBV7-9|.|.|TRBJ2-6
CASSLTVPSGANVLTF
TGTGCCAGCAGCTTAACAGTACCCTCTGGGGCCAACGTCCTGACTTTC
>TRBV30|once|TRBD2|TRBJ2-1
CAWMVAGRNNEQFF
TGTGCCTGGATGGTAGCGGGGCGAAACAATGAGCAGTTCTTC
>TRBV2|.|.|TRBJ2-3
CATQRESVSTDTQYF
TGTGCCACCCAAAGGGAGAGCGTAAGCACAGATACGCAGTATTTT
>TRBV15|.|.|TRBJ1-2
CATSRSHRDFGYTF
TGTGCCACCAGCAGATCCCATCGGGATTTCGGCTACACCTTC
>TRBV19|.|.|TRBJ1-2
CASSPPRGFGGYTF
TGTGCCAGTAGTCCCCCTAGGGGGTTCGGTGGCTACACCTTC
>TRBV9|.|TRBD1|TRBJ1-2
CASSARGGYTF
TGTGCCAGCAGCGCCAGGGGGGGCTACACCTTC
>TRBV6-6|.|.|TRBJ2-7
CASSQQGYEQYF
TGTGCCAGCAGCCAACAGGGTTACGAGCAGTACTTC
>TRBV6-5|.|.|TRBJ2-3
CASSPRLGADTQYF
TGTGCCAGCAGTCCACGGCTCGGGGCAGATACGCAGTATTTT
>TRBV7-3|.|.|TRBJ2-5
CASSLTSGKETQYF
TGTGCCAGCAGCTTAACTTCCGGTAAAGAGACCCAGTACTTC
>TRBV14|few|TRBD1|TRBJ1-1
CASSQVGQGAYTEAFF
TGTGCCAGCAGCCAAGTGGGACAGGGGGCCTACACTGAAGCTTTCTTT
>TRBV6-5|.|.|TRBJ1-5
CASRPGEGQPQHF
TGTGCCAGCAGACCAGGGGAGGGTCAGCCCCAGCATTTT
>TRBV19|.|.|TRBJ1-5
CASTNGQLWNQPQHF
TGTGCCAGTACTAACGGACAGCTGTGGAATCAGCCCCAGCATTTT
>TRBV27|.|.|TRBJ1-1
CASSFPGSTEAFF
TGTGCCAGCAGTTTCCCAGGGTCAACTGAAGCTTTCTTT
>TRBV9|.|TRBD2|TRBJ2-3
CASSTSSGRRTDTQYF
TGTGCCAGCAGCACCTCTAGCGGGAGGAGGACAGATACGCAGTATTTT
>TRBV5-1|.|.|TRBJ1-6
CASRAVGGSPLHF
TGCGCCAGCAGAGCGGTGGGGGGTTCACCCCTCCACTTT
>TRBV6-5|.|.|TRBJ1-1
CASSSWTAFEAFF
TGTGCCAGCAGTTCTTGGACTGCCTTTGAAGCTTTCTTT
>TRBV11-1|.|TRBD1|TRBJ2-7
CASSRTGGREQYF
TGTGCCAGCAGCCGGACAGGGGGCCGCGAGCAGTACTTC
>TRBV20-1|.|.|TRBJ2-7
CSAPGASEQYF
TGCAGTGCTCCCGGAGCGTCCGAGCAGTACTTC
>TRBV5-6|.|TRBD1|TRBJ2-7
CASSLVGTGGREQYF
TGTGCCAGCAGCTTGGTCGGGACAGGGGGACGAGAGCAGTACTTC
>TRBV7-2|.|TRBD2|TRBJ2-1
CASSLLGLAGDNEQFF
TGTGCCAGCAGCTTATTAGGACTAGCGGGGGACAATGAGCAGTTCTTC